What follows are 3 T cell receptor beta chains derived from one specimen sequenced in a study of human T cells and chemical hapten exposure. In the library, unique molecular identifiers were attached to individual cDNA molecules. TCRdb re-analysed the reads in MiXCR, keeping a single row per CDR3 protein. The sample lists fewer than 150,000 distinct CDR3 sequences, over 6.5% occurring once. Total RNA was extracted from unfractionated whole blood. The source material was whole blood. Every receptor here comes from a human donor in good health. Some clones in this sample may be carry-over from other donors' samples.

The rearrangement links TRBV5-4 to TRBJ1-3; D call uncertain. V was clipped by 0 bases and J by 3 bases, with 4 bases between them. CDR1 SGHNT and CDR2 YYREEE come from the germline V gene (reference sequence). This CDR3 contains 13 residues. The CDR3 is CASSLDLGNTIYF. In DNA form, the CDR3 reads TGTGCCAGCAGCTTGGACCTTGGAAACACCATATATTTT.

V gene TRBV2 combines with J gene TRBJ2-1, with a tentative D call TRBD2 (5 bases). This CDR3 contains 16 residues. Germline CDR1 and CDR2: SNHLY and FYNNEI. Deletions cut 1 base from V and 6 bases from J, with 16 bases between. The CDR3 region has the DNA TGTGCCAGCAGTGAAGGGATGGGAGTACAGAGCAATGAGCAGTTCTTC. Translating it yields CASSEGMGVQSNEQFF.

This clonotype has at least ten counts. The chain links TRBV3-1 to TRBJ1-6; D is perhaps TRBD1 (6 bases). The germline V gene has CDR1 LGHDT and CDR2 YNNKEL (reference sequence). This CDR3 has 13 residues. Deletions cut 1 base from V and 17 bases from J, with 15 bases between. The CDR3 nucleotides read TGTGCCAGCAGCCAAGTGGACGGGGGCAGCGTCCACTTT. This gives the protein CASSQVDGGSVHF. Combining the CDR3 with reference TRBV3-1 and TRBJ1-6 gives the whole variable domain DTAVSQTPKYLVTQMGNDKSIKCEQNLGHDTMYWYKQDSKKFLKIMFSYNNKELIINETVPNRFSPKSPDKAHLNLHINSLELGDSAVYFCASSQVDGGSVHFGNGTRLTVT.